This T cell receptor (beta chain) was obtained from a study of shared clonotypes between healthy human individuals. Adult donors, all healthy and HIV-negative, had no recent acute infections or vaccinations. TCRdb's table, derived via immunoSEQ multiplex PCR, lists solely in-frame clones and lacks some. Among 1 million to 1.3 million clones listed, about four fifths were seen once. In its sample, this clone was seen once. CDR1 is SGHNT and CDR2 is YENEEA in the germline V gene. J lost 5 bases, V lost 1 base, and 5 bases had no gene match. The CDR3 is 16 residues long. This clonotype was obtained from a man younger than 35 in good health. Some clones in this sample may be carry-over from other donors' samples. Sample: memory CD4+ T cells from PBMCs. This sample's subset: CD45RA-negative fraction. The gene calls are TRBV11-3 and TRBJ2-5; 12 positions match TRBD2. Here the CDR3 reads CASSLGLAGVPETQYF. DNA for the CDR3: TGTGCCAGCAGCTTAGGACTAGCGGGAGTTCCGGAGACCCAGTACTTC.